This T cell receptor beta chain was observed in a study of CD8 T cells in ankylosing spondylitis. Whole-study results and caveats: Some of the motif variants had earlier been found in reactive arthritis patients' fluid and blood. It appeared that ankylosing spondylitis blood was characterized by a TCR beta motif of several highly homologous variants. In peripheral blood, disease-linked CD8+ clones occurred at relatively low frequencies.

Turning to this clonotype: Its specificity is not known.

It was by quantitative 5'-RACE with molecular barcodes that TCR beta libraries were made. Using its own MiXCR run on the 5' RACE reads, TCRdb lists one record per CDR3 protein. The repertoire holds 200,000 to 300,000 distinct CDR3 sequences, with approximately 9% as singletons. Germline assignment: CDR1 MNHEY and CDR2 SVGEGT. This CDR3 spans 17 amino acids. V shed 6 bases, J shed 3 bases, and the junction held 9 bases outside the gene matches. The specimen was blood, either unsorted or a sorted T cell fraction (not recorded which). This sequence joins TRBV6-2 or TRBV6-3 and TRBJ2-6; 9 bases fit TRBD1. The receptor's source is a male donor with ankylosing spondylitis or in good health (not recorded which). This CDR3 reads CASSRSHRGLGANVLTF. CDR3 sequence (DNA): TGTGCCAGCAGCCGATCTCACAGGGGGCTTGGGGCCAACGTCCTGACTTTC.